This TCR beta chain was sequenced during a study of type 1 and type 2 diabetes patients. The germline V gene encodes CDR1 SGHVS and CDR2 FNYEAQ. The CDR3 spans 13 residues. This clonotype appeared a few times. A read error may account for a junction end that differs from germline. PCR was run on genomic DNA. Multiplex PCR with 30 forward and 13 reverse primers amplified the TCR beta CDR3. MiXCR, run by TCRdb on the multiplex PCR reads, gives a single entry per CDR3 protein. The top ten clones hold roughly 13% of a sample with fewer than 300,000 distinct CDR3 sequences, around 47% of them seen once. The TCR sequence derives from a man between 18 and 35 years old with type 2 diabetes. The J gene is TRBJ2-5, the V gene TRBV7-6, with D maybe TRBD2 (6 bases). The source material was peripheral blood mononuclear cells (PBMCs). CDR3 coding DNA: TGTGCCAGCAGCTTATTCGGAAGGGAGGTTGTGTTCTTC. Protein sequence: CASSLFGREVVFF.